The 21 T cell receptor beta chains presented below share a single source sample, sequenced in a study of T cells after posttransplantation cyclophosphamide. A marrow graft followed busulfan-fludarabine conditioning, with cyclophosphamide on days +3 and +4. Using immunoSEQ multiplex PCR, the repertoire was profiled, and TCRdb retains in-frame clones only, with some absent. Altogether 17,000 or so clones are present, about 91% being singletons, with the ten largest covering about 0.54%. The specimen was CD4+ T cells sorted from blood, collected after allogeneic stem cell transplant with posttransplant cyclophosphamide. The receptors derive from a male patient aged 55 to 69 who received an allogeneic stem cell transplant from a related donor and was CMV-positive. Some of the T cells may derive from the graft donor.

The rearrangement joins TRBV2 to TRBJ2-7, with TRBD2 matching over 8 bases. Per the germline V gene, CDR1 is SNHLY and CDR2 is FYNNEI. The CDR3 totals 14 residues. V was clipped by 6 bases and J by 0 bases; unmatched bases: 4. DNA of the CDR3: TGTGCCAGCAGGGTTAGCGGGGTCTCCTACGAGCAGTACTTC. Encoded protein: CASRVSGVSYEQYF.

The chain employs TRBV28 and TRBJ1-5; 7 bases map to TRBD1. The CDR3 is made up of 13 amino acids. V shed 9 bases, J shed 2 bases, and the junction held 4 bases outside the gene matches. Per germline, CDR1 MDHEN and CDR2 SYDVKM. Here the CDR3 DNA reads TGTGCCAGTAAAACAGGGGGCAATCAGCCCCAGCATTTT. Its translation is CASKTGGNQPQHF.

This chain joins TRBV2 and TRBJ1-2; TRBD1 matches 10 bases. Germline CDR1 and CDR2: SNHLY and FYNNEI. V dropped 4 bases and J dropped 8; count of bases not matched to a gene: 7. CDR3 size: 14 residues. DNA for the CDR3: TGTGCCAGCAGTGCGACAGGGGGCGCGGGAGGCTACACCTTC. This encodes CASSATGGAGGYTF.

This clone was counted a single time. The V gene is TRBV10-1, the J gene TRBJ2-4; 8 nucleotides agree with TRBD1. The CDR3 runs to 18 residues. After removal of 0 bases from V and 0 bases from J, the junction contained 7 bases not matched to a gene. Germline V CDR1 and CDR2: WNHNN, SYGVQD (reference sequence). CDR3: CASSESPRQGLAKNIQYF. The CDR3, as DNA: TGCGCCAGCAGTGAGTCCCCACGACAGGGGTTAGCCAAAAACATTCAGTACTTC.

The genes are TRBV7-8 and TRBJ2-2, with D tentatively TRBD2 (6 bases). V gave up 0 bases and J gave up 5 bases, with 10 bases separating them. In germline, CDR1 is SGHVS, CDR2 FQNEAQ. The CDR3 contains 15 residues. Here the CDR3 DNA reads TGTGCCAGCAGCTTAGCGGGGGGACGGACCGGGGAGCTGTTTTTT. Translated: CASSLAGGRTGELFF.

The chain couples TRBV9 to TRBJ2-2; D is perhaps TRBD2 (6 bases). CDR1 is SGDLS and CDR2 is YYNGEE in the germline V gene. V was trimmed by 3 bases and J by 6 bases, leaving 15 bases between them. The CDR3 extends over 15 amino acids. Here the CDR3 reads CASSETSLHSGELFF. The CDR3 DNA sequence: TGTGCCAGCAGCGAGACTAGTTTGCACTCCGGGGAGCTGTTTTTT. The full variable domain, in which reference TRBV9 and TRBJ2-2 provide the parts outside the CDR3, is DSGVTQTPKHLITATGQRVTLRCSPRSGDLSVYWYQQSLDQGLQFLIQYYNGEERAKGNILERFSAQQFPDLHSELNLSSLELGDSALYFCASSETSLHSGELFFGEGSRLTVL.

The V and J genes are TRBV13 and TRBJ2-7; 7 nucleotides align to TRBD1. The CDR3 loop spans 14 amino acids. V shed 2 bases and J 1 base; nucleotides not matched to a gene: 2. CDR1 and CDR2 from the germline V gene are PRHDT and FYEKMQ (reference sequence). CDR3 sequence (DNA): TGTGCCAGCAGCTTACCAGGGGGTTCCTACGAGCAGTACTTC. This sequence encodes CASSLPGGSYEQYF. The complete variable domain, with remaining parts taken from reference TRBV13 and TRBJ2-7, reads AAGVIQSPRHLIKEKRETATLKCYPIPRHDTVYWYQQGPGQDPQFLISFYEKMQSDKGSIPDRFSAQQFSDYHSELNMSSLELGDSALYFCASSLPGGSYEQYFGPGTRLTVT.

The chain combines TRBV19 with TRBJ1-1; the match to TRBD1 covers 9 bases. The V gene end was trimmed by 7 bases and the J gene end by 0 bases; junction bases not matched to a gene: 9. The germline V gene encodes CDR1 LNHDA and CDR2 SQIVND (reference sequence). CDR3 length: 16 amino acids. CDR3 in amino acids: CASKGTGIRMNTEAFF. In DNA form, the CDR3 reads TGTGCCAGTAAAGGGACAGGGATTCGCATGAACACTGAAGCTTTCTTT.

This clone was seen only once. Its ends do not fully match the called genes, so a read error is possible. The genes are TRBV28 and TRBJ1-2; TRBD1 aligns across 9 bases. This CDR3 spans 15 amino acids. Germline-derived CDR1 and CDR2 are MDHEN and SYDVKM. The CDR3 DNA sequence: TGTGCCAGCAGTGCCCGGGACAGGGCCCTCTATGGCTACGCCTTC. Amino acids: CASSARDRALYGYAF.

This clone was recorded once. The rearrangement links TRBV18 to TRBJ1-6; 9 positions match TRBD1. CDR3 length: 15 amino acids. The junction had 5 bases not matched to a gene; V was cut back by 2 bases and J by 9 bases. Germline V gene data show CDR1 as KGHSH and CDR2 as LQKENI. The CDR3 sequence is CASSPSGQGSSPLHF. The CDR3 DNA sequence: TGTGCCAGCTCACCATCGGGACAGGGAAGTTCACCCCTCCACTTT.

This chain links TRBV28 with TRBJ1-1, with 7 positions matching TRBD1. This CDR3 contains 14 residues. Germline values: CDR1 MDHEN, CDR2 SYDVKM. The V gene end was trimmed by 4 bases and the J gene end by 11 bases; junction bases not matched to a gene: 13. The CDR3 region has the DNA TGTGCCAGCAGTTCTGGGACAGCGGACCGAGGGGCTTTCTTT. Residues: CASSSGTADRGAFF.

This clone appeared a few times. This chain uses TRBV7-2 with TRBJ2-5; 11 nucleotides align to TRBD2. Per germline, CDR1 SGHTA and CDR2 FQGNSA. The V segment lost 6 bases and the J segment 5 bases; nucleotides outside the gene matches: 8. CDR3 size: 15 residues. CDR3 protein: CASSYVAGGRETQYF. The CDR3 DNA sequence: TGTGCCAGCAGTTACGTAGCGGGGGGGCGGGAGACCCAGTACTTC.

The chain joins TRBV18 to TRBJ1-3, with 7 bases lining up with TRBD1. CDR3 length equals 15 residues. Losses at the gene ends were 1 base for V and 2 bases for J; bases not matched to a gene: 2. The V gene's germline CDR1 is KGHSH and CDR2 LQKENI. As DNA, the CDR3 is TGTGCCAGCTCACCACAGGGGGCGGCTGGAAACACCATATATTTT. Protein product: CASSPQGAAGNTIYF.

The rearrangement uses TRBV5-4 and TRBJ2-1; 10 bases match TRBD2. The CDR3 is made up of 15 amino acids. The V gene's germline CDR1 is SGHNT and CDR2 YYREEE (reference sequence). V shed 4 bases and J 8 bases; nucleotides not matched to a gene: 9. CDR3 sequence (DNA): TGTGCCAGCAGCACCAAGCGGGGGGGCCAGGATGAGCAGTTCTTC. This sequence encodes CASSTKRGGQDEQFF.

This chain connects TRBV19 to TRBJ1-4; perhaps TRBD1 as D (5 bases). CDR1 and CDR2 (germline): LNHDA, SQIVND (reference sequence). Trimming stripped 4 bases from V and 7 bases from J, with 16 bases between. This CDR3 contains 15 residues. This CDR3 reads CASSTMNPRGEKLFF. The DNA for the CDR3 is TGTGCCAGTAGTACTATGAACCCAAGGGGTGAAAAACTGTTTTTT.

This sequence joins TRBV19 and TRBJ2-5; 7 bases are a match to TRBD2. The CDR3 runs to 14 residues. Germline CDR1 and CDR2: LNHDA and SQIVND (reference sequence). Unmatched junction bases numbered 9, after V lost 5 bases and J lost 6 bases. CDR3: CASSPGGGTKTQYF. DNA for the CDR3: TGTGCCAGTAGTCCAGGCGGGGGAACGAAGACCCAGTACTTC.

This clone was counted a single time. V gene TRBV2 combines with J gene TRBJ1-1; 8 bases map to TRBD1. Per germline, CDR1 SNHLY and CDR2 FYNNEI. V trimming: 4 bases; J trimming: 3 bases; junction bases outside the gene matches: 7. The CDR3 totals 15 residues. The CDR3 sequence: CASSAQGAGDTEAFF. CDR3 sequence (DNA): TGTGCCAGCAGTGCGCAGGGGGCTGGGGACACTGAAGCTTTCTTT.

This rearrangement joins TRBV2 to TRBJ2-5; 10 bases are a match to TRBD1. The V gene end was trimmed by 5 bases and the J gene end by 6 bases; junction bases not matched to a gene: 6. Germline V CDR1 and CDR2: SNHLY, FYNNEI. This CDR3 spans 14 amino acids. CDR3 loop: CASSLTGGAKTQYF. CDR3 nucleotide sequence: TGTGCCAGCAGTCTGACAGGGGGCGCGAAGACCCAGTACTTC.

The J gene is TRBJ2-2, the V gene TRBV5-1; the D gene is possibly TRBD2 (5 bases). Per germline, CDR1 SGHRS and CDR2 YFSETQ. V lost 0 bases, J lost 4 bases, and 10 bases lay in between. The CDR3 covers 15 residues. CDR3 amino acids: CASSLDLASTGELFF. DNA of the CDR3: TGCGCCAGCAGCTTGGATCTAGCTTCCACCGGGGAGCTGTTTTTT.

The chain carries TRBV7-2 and TRBJ1-6; D not resolved. Per the germline V gene, CDR1 is SGHTA and CDR2 is FQGNSA. The CDR3 is made up of 15 amino acids. Trimming removed 5 bases at V and 7 bases at J, with 15 bases between. CDR3 sequence (DNA): TGTGCCAGCAGCCTCCTCGGACTAATGAATTCACCCCTCCACTTT. It specifies CASSLLGLMNSPLHF.

The chain combines TRBV12-2 with TRBJ2-2; TRBD2 was called by the table and not checked on the DNA. TRBV12-2 is reported as a pseudogene. The CDR3 totals 21 residues. The CDR3 reads CASRCSRRSGGAGRNTGELFF. The CDR3 DNA sequence: TGTGCAAGTCGCTGTAGTAGGCGTAGCGGGGGGGCGGGCAGGAACACCGGGGAGCTGTTTTTT.